The present T cell receptor (beta chain) was sequenced within a study of blood T cell repertoires in COVID-19 (dated by TCRdb to the early 2020s). General notes on the study: Samples covering the acute and convalescent phases of COVID-19 were provided by collaborators in the United States, Italy and Spain. A freely available public database, intended as a resource for researchers studying the immune response to SARS-CoV-2, is where the repertoires were released. Samples came from the ongoing ImmuneRACE study (first 160 participants) plus 1,254 subjects from 6 global collaborators. The sample metadata nearly always contained a de-identified subject ID, COVID-19 status, age in years and sex. Deeply sampled blood TCRbeta repertoires from subjects exposed to, actively infected with, or recovered from COVID-19 were included in the dataset. Where HLA class I and class II types were available, the types were taken from metadata supplied by the sample provider, not from assay-based typing. The material from the prospective study consisted of cDNA or gDNA derived from T cells, B-cell-depleted T cells, or PBMCs.

As encoded in the germline V gene (reference sequence), CDR1 is GTSNPN while CDR2 is SVGIG. Counted from cysteine to phenylalanine, this CDR3 has 11 amino acids. CDR3 DNA is the only sequence kept; it has 33 bases, read in frame from the first base. The study at large found these results: Clinical and demographic metadata were provided uncurated, with the amount varying by source and participant.

The immunoSEQ Assay, a bias-controlled multiplex PCR, was used to amplify TCRbeta CDR3 regions from genomic DNA. The original methods were these. Nucleated cell counts per sample were estimated from amplification of reference gene primers within the assay. To quantify the absolute abundance of each unique TCRbeta CDR3 rearrangement, sequence reads were collapsed and filtered. For each sample, productive Simpson clonality was calculated as the square root of Simpson's diversity index over productive rearrangements. TCRdb re-hosts the immuneACCESS table, in-frame sequences only. Its copies lack some clones; in the studies checked, an unresolved V gene accounts for under half of them, and the cause for the rest is not known. V and J calls and clone size are those listed in that table; D and trimming were worked out from the DNA. A total of 310,000 or so clones appear in this sample, nearly 90% of them only once. The ten largest clones represent approximately 1.5% of the sample.

For this clone: Its antigen remains unidentified. The sample holds no much larger clone one base away, and base qualities are not on file.

Participants in the prospective study were enrolled through a virtual design, were aged about 18 to 90 years, and lived in approximately 25 United States geographic areas. In the prospective study, participants were assigned to cohorts based on the clinical history participants reported in a screening survey and a study questionnaire. In the prospective study, mobile phlebotomists collected whole blood, serum and a nasopharyngeal or oropharyngeal swab from each participant. Additional blood draws and questionnaires over an approximately 2-month period could optionally be provided by prospective study participants. Prospective study blood samples were shipped either frozen or at room temperature before DNA extraction.

This clonotype was obtained from a woman under 30 with acute COVID-19. The chain employs TRBV30 and TRBJ1-1, with the D gene not confidently named. The material sequenced was PBMCs or T cells enriched from blood (not recorded which). This receptor carries the CDR3 CSGRRNTEAFF. The DNA sequence reads TGTTCGGGTAGGCGGAACACTGAAGCTTTCTTT.